Listed below are T cell receptor beta chains from one sample, sequenced in a study of control samples from healthy donors and cancer patients. TCRdb's copy holds only in-frame clones and misses some; the assay was immunoSEQ multiplex PCR. The repertoire has around 110,000 clones, around 90% of them found once; the top ten carry 2% to 2.5%. Sequencing used blood. All receptors derive from a woman aged 65 to 85 in good health. Both conserved end residues are part of each CDR3. The D gene is left open where the match is weak. Size is stated for part of the rows, as once, few or many counts, or as a class when the clone is expanded.

v_gene	d_gene	abundance	j_gene	CDR3nt	CDR3aa
TRBV23-1	-	-	TRBJ2-5	TGCGCCAGCAGTCAACGCAGGGCCTCCCAAGAGACCCAGTACTTC	CASSQRRASQETQYF
TRBV6-2/TRBV6-3	TRBD1	-	TRBJ1-2	TGTGCCAGCAGTTACGTCGGCAGGGGGCGAGTGGCATCCTATGGCTACACCTTC	CASSYVGRGRVASYGYTF
TRBV7-2	TRBD1	-	TRBJ1-4	TGTGCCAGCAGCTCCCCCCAAGGGACAGAGTTTAATGAAAAACTGTTTTTT	CASSSPQGTEFNEKLFF
TRBV4-1	-	-	TRBJ2-3	TGCGCCAGCAGCCCCTTAGGTAGCACAGATACGCAGTATTTT	CASSPLGSTDTQYF
TRBV12-3/TRBV12-4	-	once	TRBJ2-1	TGTGCCAGCAGTTTAGGGCGGTGGAATGAGCAGTTCTTC	CASSLGRWNEQFF
TRBV19	-	few	TRBJ1-1	TGTGCCAGTACCACGCAGACCGGAACTGAAGCTTTCTTT	CASTTQTGTEAFF
TRBV5-1	-	-	TRBJ1-5	TGCGCCAGCAGCTTGGAACGGGATCAGCCCCAGCATTTT	CASSLERDQPQHF
TRBV20-1	-	-	TRBJ1-2	TGCAGGGCGGGGACGGCTATGGGCTACACCTTC	CRAGTAMGYTF
TRBV4-3	-	-	TRBJ2-2	TGCGCCAGCAGCCCAGGGGGCGGGGGGACCGGGGAGCTGTTTTTT	CASSPGGGGTGELFF
TRBV19	-	-	TRBJ2-7	TGTGCCAGTACAGCCGCGGGGCAGGGATCCAACGAGCAGTACTTC	CASTAAGQGSNEQYF
TRBV19	-	-	TRBJ2-3	TGTGCCAGTAGTCTCAGGCAGAGCACAGATACGCAGTATTTT	CASSLRQSTDTQYF
TRBV5-1	TRBD2	-	TRBJ2-7	TGCGCCAGCAGCTTGGGTAGCGGGGGGGCCTACGAGCAGTACTTC	CASSLGSGGAYEQYF
TRBV4-1	TRBD1	-	TRBJ1-1	TGCGCCAGCAGCCAAGAGGGACAGGGAGGCACTGAAGCTTTCTTT	CASSQEGQGGTEAFF
TRBV24-1	-	-	TRBJ1-1	TGTGCCACCCGCCGGGGGGAGGCTGAAGCTTTCTTT	CATRRGEAEAFF
TRBV19	-	-	TRBJ2-1	TGTGCCAGTAGTATTGCCCGGGGGCGGATGGGTGAGCAGTTCTTC	CASSIARGRMGEQFF
TRBV19	-	-	TRBJ2-3	TGTGCCAGTAGTACCTCAGGGTATTCTACAGATACGCAGTATTTT	CASSTSGYSTDTQYF
TRBV19	-	-	TRBJ2-1	TGTGCCAGTAGTATTGAAGGGAGCTCCTACAATGAGCAGTTCTTC	CASSIEGSSYNEQFF
TRBV10-3	-	-	TRBJ2-3	TGTGCCATCAGTGGGGGGGCCGATACGCAGTATTTT	CAISGGADTQYF
TRBV27	-	-	TRBJ2-3	TGTGCCAGCAGTGGGGGAAGGGGATATCGAGATACGCAGTATTTT	CASSGGRGYRDTQYF
TRBV10-3	-	-	TRBJ1-1	TGTGCCGTCGCGAGGGGGGCGAACACTGAAGCTTTCTTT	CAVARGANTEAFF
TRBV3-1/TRBV3-2	-	-	TRBJ1-2	TGTGCCAGCAGCCAAGGTAGAGGCTACACCTTC	CASSQGRGYTF
TRBV7-3	TRBD2	-	TRBJ2-3	TGTGCCAGCAGCCAGACTAGCGGCTATACGCAGTATTTT	CASSQTSGYTQYF
TRBV25-1	-	once	TRBJ2-3	TGTGCCAGCAGTGAATTGGGACTCAGGGGCACAGATACGCAGTATTTT	CASSELGLRGTDTQYF
TRBV5-1	TRBD1	-	TRBJ1-6	TGCGCCAGCAGCTCGGGACAGGGGTATTCACCCCTCCACTTT	CASSSGQGYSPLHF
TRBV7-2	-	once	TRBJ2-7	TGTGCCAGCAGCTCAGATACAGGTTTCTCCTACGAGCAGTACTTC	CASSSDTGFSYEQYF
TRBV6-1	-	-	TRBJ1-2	TGTGCCAGCAGTGAAGTTACGGTTCACTATGGCTACACCTTC	CASSEVTVHYGYTF
TRBV9	-	-	TRBJ1-6	TGTGCCAGCAGCGTAAGGGCGATGGCCAGTTCACCCCTCCACTTT	CASSVRAMASSPLHF
TRBV6-2/TRBV6-3	-	-	TRBJ1-2	TGTGCCAGCAGTTTGTCCCCCAGCGTTAACTATGGCTACACCTTC	CASSLSPSVNYGYTF
TRBV10-1	TRBD2	-	TRBJ2-7	TGCGCCAGCAGTGAAGGACTAGCGGGGGGCCCCTACGAGCAGTACTTC	CASSEGLAGGPYEQYF
TRBV6-2/TRBV6-3	TRBD2	-	TRBJ2-5	TGTGCCAGCAGCCCTCTTTTCGGGGGGGGGCCGGTCCGAGAGACCCAGTACTTC	CASSPLFGGGPVRETQYF
TRBV7-6	TRBD2	-	TRBJ2-5	TGTGCCAGCAGCTCGGGGCCGGGACTAGCGCGGGAGACCCAGTACTTC	CASSSGPGLARETQYF
TRBV9	-	-	TRBJ2-1	TGTGCCAGCAGCGTAGAGGGAGACTCTTACAATGAGCAGTTCTTC	CASSVEGDSYNEQFF
TRBV7-9	-	-	TRBJ2-7	TGTGCCAGCAGCCTAAGGGACTCGCGATCCTACGAGCAGTACTTC	CASSLRDSRSYEQYF
TRBV6-1	TRBD1	-	TRBJ2-7	TGTGCCAGCAGTGAGCACACAGGGGTCTACGAGCAGTACTTC	CASSEHTGVYEQYF
TRBV11-2	-	-	TRBJ1-2	TGTGCCAGCAGCTTAGACCTGGAGGCTCCGCGAGGCTACACCTTC	CASSLDLEAPRGYTF
TRBV9	-	-	TRBJ2-7	TGTGCCAGCAGCGTAGGGGGAAACAGCGGGGACAACGAGCAGTACTTC	CASSVGGNSGDNEQYF
TRBV6-6	TRBD2	-	TRBJ2-7	TGTGCCAGCAGTTACGGACTAGCGGGAACCAAGAACGAGCAGTACTTC	CASSYGLAGTKNEQYF
TRBV24-1	-	-	TRBJ1-1	TGTGCCAACTCTCCGGGCAGGAACACTGAAGCTTTCTTT	CANSPGRNTEAFF
TRBV9	-	-	TRBJ2-7	TGTGCCAGCAGCGTAGGGGCCAGGGGGGGGAACTACGAGCAGTACTTC	CASSVGARGGNYEQYF
TRBV2	-	-	TRBJ2-3	TGTGCCAGCAGTGTGCAGTCAGATACGCAGTATTTT	CASSVQSDTQYF
TRBV7-3	-	-	TRBJ1-5	TGTGCCAGCAGCTTAGGTTTGCCCGGGAATAGCAATCAGCCCCAGCATTTT	CASSLGLPGNSNQPQHF
TRBV5-1	TRBD1	-	TRBJ2-7	TGCGCCAGCAGCCCCCCGGGACAGGGTTCCGAGCAGTACTTC	CASSPPGQGSEQYF
TRBV3-1/TRBV3-2	-	-	TRBJ2-2	TGTGCCAGCAGCCAAGGGGTCCTGGGTCTGACGAACACCGGGGAGCTGTTTTTT	CASSQGVLGLTNTGELFF
TRBV6-6	TRBD2	-	TRBJ2-2	TGTGCCCGCAGTAGGGGACTAGCGGGGGGCGGGGAGCTGTTTTTT	CARSRGLAGGGELFF
TRBV6-1	-	-	TRBJ1-2	TGTGCCAGCAGTACCGGACAAGGATATGGCTACACCTTC	CASSTGQGYGYTF
TRBV11-2	-	-	TRBJ2-5	TGTGCCAGCACCACTGCCCCACAGGGCGCGTCGGAGACCCAGTACTTC	CASTTAPQGASETQYF
TRBV5-1	-	-	TRBJ1-5	TGCGCCAGCAGCTTGGGAGGGGATGATCAGCCCCAGCATTTT	CASSLGGDDQPQHF
TRBV7-3	TRBD2	-	TRBJ2-2	TGTGCCAGCAGCTTATGGAGGACTAGCGGGGGAACCGGGGAGCTGTTTTTT	CASSLWRTSGGTGELFF
TRBV11-1	-	-	TRBJ2-5	TGTGCCAGCCAATCGACCGCCCTCCAAGAGACCCAGTACTTC	CASQSTALQETQYF
TRBV7-2	-	-	TRBJ1-3	TGTGCCAGCAGCTTAGTGGCGACAGTCAACTCTGGAAACACCATATATTTT	CASSLVATVNSGNTIYF
TRBV7-9	-	-	TRBJ2-3	TGTGCCAGCAGCTTAGCGATGCTGGGAGATACGCAGTATTTT	CASSLAMLGDTQYF
TRBV19	-	-	TRBJ1-5	TGTGCCAGTAGCCCGGGCTACGTCAATCAGCCCCAGCATTTT	CASSPGYVNQPQHF
TRBV12-3/TRBV12-4	-	-	TRBJ1-2	TGTGCCAGCAGTTTAGACGGCGGCTATGGCTACACCTTC	CASSLDGGYGYTF
TRBV12-3/TRBV12-4	-	-	TRBJ1-2	TGTGCCAGCAGTCCCCTCGGCGGCTATGGCTACACCTTC	CASSPLGGYGYTF